This TCR beta chain was recovered during a study of monozygotic twins with inflammatory bowel disease. Study-level findings and limits: Twins with IBD had fewer clonotypes in common with others than healthy twins, particularly during disease activity. Different subtypes (of T cells) could not be told apart from one another.

TCRdb reanalyzed the 5' RACE reads, giving one entry per CDR3 protein sequence and no DNA. Its listing shows approximately 120,000 distinct CDR3 sequences. Comment on this clonotype: The antigen remains unidentified.

CDR1 SGHNT and CDR2 YYREEE come from the germline V gene (reference sequence). The CDR3 covers 15 residues. Material for sequencing was blood. The V and J genes are TRBV5-4 and TRBJ2-7; checking the TCRdb D call of TRBD1 is not possible without DNA. This TCR came from a human donor with ulcerative colitis or Crohn's disease, or a healthy co-twin of an affected twin (not recorded which). CDR3 sequence: CASRAGTGGGYEQYF.